This TCR beta chain was documented in a study of Graves' ophthalmopathy and Graves' hyperthyroidism. Background on the study: Before any treatment, peripheral blood was taken at the initial diagnosis. Study-wide findings and caveats: In blood appeared most of the expanded thyroid clonotypes whose frequency exceeded 0.001.

This clonotype showed up just once. Its antigen is unknown. Active ophthalmopathy (CAS at least 3, NOSPECS at least 4), lasting under 3 months. Germline V gives CDR1 WSHSY, CDR2 SAAADI. Trimming took off 1 base at V and 6 bases at J, with 10 bases between the two ends. CDR3 size: 13 residues. TCR beta CDR3 regions were amplified from RNA transcripts. First-round RT-PCR employed HTBI primers, with a second-round multiplex PCR after it. TCRdb itself ran the multiplex PCR reads through MiXCR, one entry per CDR3 protein. The table lists hundreds of thousands of distinct CDR3 sequences, approximately 39% of them singletons, with under 3.5% in the top ten.

Sequenced material: peripheral blood. The V gene is TRBV10-2, the J gene TRBJ2-7; a possible D gene is TRBD1 (6 bases). The receptor was derived from an adult man with Graves' ophthalmopathy. CDR3 sequence: CASSEYRAIEQYF. The CDR3 nucleotides read TGCGCCAGCAGTGAGTACAGGGCAATCGAGCAGTACTTC.